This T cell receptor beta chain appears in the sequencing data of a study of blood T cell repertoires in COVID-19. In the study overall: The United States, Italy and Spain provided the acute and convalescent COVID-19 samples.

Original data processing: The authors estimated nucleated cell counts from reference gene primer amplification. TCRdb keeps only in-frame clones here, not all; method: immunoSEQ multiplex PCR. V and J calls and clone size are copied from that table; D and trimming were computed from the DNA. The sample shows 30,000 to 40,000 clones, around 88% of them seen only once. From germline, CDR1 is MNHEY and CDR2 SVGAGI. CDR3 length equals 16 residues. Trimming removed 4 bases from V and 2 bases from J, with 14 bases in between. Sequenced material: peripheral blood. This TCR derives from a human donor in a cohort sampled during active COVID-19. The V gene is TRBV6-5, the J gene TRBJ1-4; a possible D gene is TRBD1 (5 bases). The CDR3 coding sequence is TGTGCCAGCAGTTCCCTTCGGCAGGGTACTAATGAAAAACTGTTTTTT. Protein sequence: CASSSLRQGTNEKLFF.